Listed below are T cell receptor beta chains from one sample, sequenced in a study of T cell responses to AZD1222 COVID-19 vaccine. Assay used: immunoSEQ multiplex PCR; TCRdb lists only in-frame clones, some missing. Of 200,000 or so clones listed, 85% to 95% are singletons. This sample comprised peripheral blood, obtained 28 days after the second AZD1222 dose. These receptors were taken from an adult who received the AZD1222 COVID-19 vaccine. Each CDR3 is given with its conserved first and last residue. Each record gives: J gene, clone size, D gene, V gene, CDR3 protein, CDR3 DNA. A D gene is named only where the DNA matches it firmly. The size of a clone is reported for some rows only, either as once, few or many, or as a class for expanded clones.

>TRBJ2-7|.|.|TRBV6-6
CASRPDGGTYEQYF
TGTGCCAGCAGACCGGACGGCGGTACCTACGAGCAGTACTTC
>TRBJ1-5|.|.|TRBV28
CASSLEGFGQPQHF
TGTGCCAGCAGTTTAGAGGGCTTCGGGCAGCCCCAGCATTTT
>TRBJ1-2|.|TRBD1|TRBV6-1
CASSELPTGGPLGDGYTF
TGTGCCAGCAGTGAACTGCCGACAGGGGGCCCACTGGGGGATGGCTACACCTTC
>TRBJ2-7|few|.|TRBV27
CASVPSGRREQYF
TGTGCCAGCGTGCCATCCGGCCGGCGGGAGCAGTACTTC
>TRBJ1-5|.|.|TRBV5-8
CASSAGVPGRNQPQHF
TGTGCCAGCAGCGCCGGGGTTCCGGGGCGCAATCAGCCCCAGCATTTT
>TRBJ2-5|.|TRBD2|TRBV9
CASSVLGGIQETQYF
TGTGCCAGCAGCGTGTTGGGGGGGATCCAAGAGACCCAGTACTTC
>TRBJ2-3|.|.|TRBV5-1
CASSFQGHGTDTQYF
TGCGCCAGCAGCTTTCAGGGGCACGGCACAGATACGCAGTATTTT
>TRBJ1-3|.|.|TRBV7-2
CASSSHQLGSGNTIYF
TGTGCCAGCAGCTCCCACCAACTAGGGTCTGGAAACACCATATATTTT
>TRBJ2-1|once|.|TRBV20-1
CSAARAAEQFF
TGCAGTGCTGCCAGGGCCGCAGAGCAGTTCTTC
>TRBJ1-3|.|.|TRBV29-1
CSASPGYSGNTIYF
TGCAGCGCCAGCCCAGGGTACTCTGGAAACACCATATATTTT
>TRBJ1-5|.|.|TRBV27
CASRPGTLDQPQHF
TGTGCCAGCAGACCCGGGACATTAGATCAGCCCCAGCATTTT
>TRBJ1-1|.|TRBD1|TRBV9
CASGRTGTMGTEAFF
TGTGCCAGCGGTAGGACAGGTACCATGGGGACTGAAGCTTTCTTT
>TRBJ2-7|.|.|TRBV7-9
CAVGSPAQYF
TGTGCAGTGGGTAGTCCGGCGCAGTACTTC
>TRBJ1-1|.|TRBD1|TRBV5-1
CASSLRTGLGTEAFF
TGCGCCAGCAGCCTCCGGACAGGTTTGGGCACTGAAGCTTTCTTT
>TRBJ1-2|.|TRBD1|TRBV5-6
CASSFRQGDNYGYTF
TGTGCCAGCAGCTTCCGACAGGGGGACAACTATGGCTACACCTTC
>TRBJ2-3|.|.|TRBV5-1
CASSFRQFTDTQYF
TGCGCCAGCAGCTTTCGGCAGTTCACAGATACGCAGTATTTT
>TRBJ1-2|.|.|TRBV7-9
CASSLGRGGYGYTF
TGTGCCAGCAGCTTAGGGCGAGGAGGCTATGGCTACACCTTC
>TRBJ1-1|.|TRBD1|TRBV29-1
CSAATGLDTEAFF
TGCAGCGCTGCGACAGGGTTGGACACTGAAGCTTTCTTT
>TRBJ1-5|.|.|TRBV6-1
CASSEFGTVSNQPQHF
TGTGCCAGCAGTGAATTTGGGACGGTGAGCAATCAGCCCCAGCATTTT
>TRBJ2-1|.|TRBD1|TRBV30
CAWSGDSYNEQFF
TGTGCCTGGAGTGGGGACAGTTACAATGAGCAGTTCTTC
>TRBJ1-5|.|.|TRBV6-5
CASRGLQAGNQPQHF
TGTGCCAGCAGAGGTTTACAGGCAGGCAATCAGCCCCAGCATTTT
>TRBJ1-2|.|.|TRBV9
CASSVDADNYGYTF
TGTGCCAGCAGCGTAGATGCAGATAACTATGGCTACACCTTC
>TRBJ1-4|.|TRBD1|TRBV14
CASSPGTGGVAAGGKLFF
TGTGCCAGCAGCCCCGGGACAGGGGGCGTAGCCGCGGGGGGAAAACTGTTTTTT
>TRBJ2-1|once|.|TRBV5-8
CASSLEVGEQFF
TGTGCCAGCAGCTTGGAAGTAGGGGAGCAGTTCTTC
>TRBJ2-2|.|.|TRBV19
CARACRGILLISPTGELFF
TGTGCCCGCGCCTGTCGGGGAATCCTCCTCATTTCTCCCACCGGGGAGCTGTTTTTT
>TRBJ1-2|.|TRBD1|TRBV3-1/TRBV3-2
CASSRTGEGYTF
TGTGCCAGCAGCCGGACAGGGGAAGGCTACACCTTC
>TRBJ2-1|.|.|TRBV7-3
CASSPDVPTSYNEQFF
TGTGCCAGCAGCCCTGACGTACCCACCTCCTACAATGAGCAGTTCTTC
>TRBJ1-3|.|.|TRBV3-1/TRBV3-2
CASSRKASGNTIYF
TGTGCCAGCAGCCGAAAGGCTTCAGGAAACACCATATATTTT